This T cell receptor beta chain was documented in a study of blood T cells in healthy people across ages (dated by TCRdb to between 2015 and 2017). Notes on the research overall: In model experiments, template switching captured roughly one uniquely barcoded TCR beta cDNA molecule for every two T cells. The study measured age-related changes in TCR beta repertoire diversity using deep sequencing normalized with unique cDNA molecular identifiers. Four age groups were formed from the donors: young (average about 17 years), middle-aged (around 40), aged (about 68) and long-lived (less than 85). Using the same blood draw, the study looked at two additional independent replicas of 1 million unique cDNA reads for two donors, one aged 18 to 29 and the other aged 80 or older. General findings and caveats noted by the study authors: Compared with the aged group, more naive CD4+ T cells, fewer expanded clones and increased TCR diversity were shown by the long-lived group, suggesting age selection. The percentage of naive T cells measured by flow cytometry correlated strongly with observed TCR beta diversity. Because profiling used bulk unsorted PBMCs, naive and antigen-experienced compartments could not be compared conclusively. Estimates of total diversity from one million sequenced T cells were regarded as lower bounds and underestimates. As age increased, observed TCR beta diversity per million T cells dropped in a roughly linear way, and a significant reduction was already evident by age 40. Donor CMV infection status was unknown, potentially confounding age-related changes in expanded clonotypes.

This clonotype came up a few times. There is no known antigen for this receptor. It has no much larger one-base neighbor in the sample; base qualities were not kept. The 39 donors, aged 6 to 90 years, were systemically healthy Caucasian individuals from Russia. Each donor gave 9 to 10 milliliters of peripheral blood, collected into EDTA-treated Vacutainer tubes. Ficoll-Paque density-gradient centrifugation was used to isolate PBMCs, with at least 7 million obtained per sample. Trizol reagent was used to extract total RNA from the PBMCs, yielding at least 6 micrograms per sample. The percentages of naive CD45RAhigh/CD27high T cells were determined by flow cytometry on a PBMC aliquot from every donor. The library was obtained by 5' RACE. TCRdb names Illumina HiSeq 2500 as the instrument used. The second PCR ran for about 7 to 11 cycles and used a J-beta primer mix along with a sample-barcoded 5' primer. A template-switch 5' adaptor carrying 12 random nucleotides introduced a unique molecular identifier onto each TCR beta cDNA molecule. Each sample yielded at least 3 million CDR3-containing paired-end reads. First-strand cDNA was synthesized from all RNA with the Mint cDNA synthesis kit, primed by a TRBC-specific oligonucleotide. Following uracil-DNA glycosylase treatment, all cDNA underwent a first 18-cycle PCR with the universal primers M1SS and BC2_uni_R. On the authors' methods: Each sample was normalized by randomly selecting 1 million high-quality reads, each carrying a distinct molecular identifier. Instead of being binned into consensus sequences, reads with shared molecular identifiers were discarded. CDR3 identification, clonotype clustering and error correction used MiTCR with a Q25 quality threshold and the strictest error-elimination algorithm. A nonparametric unseen species model with Euler transformation was used to estimate lower-bound total TCR beta diversity. TCRdb cleaned the public reads at Q25 with fastp, built clones with MiXCR and kept in-frame beta chains. A single entry per CDR3 protein holds the most common genes and DNA from its merged rows. Clone size and V and J calls follow TCRdb, not the original study. The sample yields around 500,000 distinct CDR3 sequences; about 25% were counted once. The ten most abundant clones make up roughly 3.5% of the sample.

CDR1 SGHTA and CDR2 FQGNSA are derived from the germline V gene. Between the V and J ends, shortened by 5 bases and 5 bases respectively, the junction contains 15 bases. The CDR3 numbers 14 residues from cysteine through phenylalanine. The only DNA kept is the CDR3, 42 bases in frame from the first base. Separately, the same data were catalogued under a study of T cells of mothers and their children. The second paper states: Nine systemically healthy Caucasian individuals, comprising three mothers and their six children, were included as donors. cDNA synthesis consumed the entire amount of extracted RNA, loaded at approximately 1.6 ug RNA in each 15 ul reaction. In the second PCR, the M1S primer added sample barcodes and 2-4 random nucleotides. More than 8 million TCR beta CDR3 reads were obtained from each mother, and roughly 3 million reads were obtained from each child. Thymic selection shapes the output of TCR recombination in a similar way in related and unrelated pairs, and inherited differences have a minor effect. Normalized repertoire overlap was always found to be slightly, but never significantly, higher in related mother-child pairs than in unrelated mother-child pairs. No persistent microchimeric T cell clones were detected, at a sensitivity of approximately 110 clones per million clonotypes. The study used deep NGS to compare TCR beta repertoires of mothers and children, seeking features distinguishing related mother-child pairs from unrelated individuals. On average, the children were approximately 12 +/- 4 years old, while the mothers were approximately 41 +/- 4 years old. Libraries were sequenced on Illumina HiSeq 2000 with 100+100 nt paired-end reads after adapter ligation with NEBNext reagents. To avoid cross-contamination, the mother libraries and the child libraries were prepared a month apart and sequenced in separate runs. For each donor, between about 500,000 and 2,200,000 distinct TCR beta clonotypes were identified. Naive TCR beta clonotypes were estimated from low-frequency clonotypes matched to each donor's FACS-determined naive share, without sorting.

Specimen: blood. This TCR was sampled from a boy aged 2 to 10 in good health. The chain is made from TRBV7-2 and TRBJ2-5; a weak D assignment points to TRBD1 (5 bases agree). The nucleotides read TGTGCCAGCAGCGTGCGATTGGGGCCGGAGACCCAGTACTTC. It is translated as CASSVRLGPETQYF.